A single sample gave rise to the 8 T cell receptor beta chains below, sequenced in a study of T cell responses to AZD1222 COVID-19 vaccine. Profiling relied on immunoSEQ multiplex PCR, and the TCRdb table lists in-frame clones only, not all of them. The sample has around 130,000 clones; roughly 92% are singletons. Material: peripheral blood, obtained on day 0 of AZD1222 vaccination. All receptors come from an adult in good health.

This chain joins TRBV5-1 and TRBJ1-5, with 9 bases identical to TRBD1. The V segment lost 3 bases and the J segment 5 bases; nucleotides outside the gene matches: 6. Germline V gene sequence: CDR1 SGHRS, CDR2 YFSETQ. CDR3 length: 15 residues. DNA for the CDR3: TGCGCCAGCAGCTCGGGACAGGGAGGTCATCAGCCCCAGCATTTT. Translated, it gives CASSSGQGGHQPQHF.

This chain links TRBV19 with TRBJ2-7; D is undetermined. There are 14 residues in the CDR3. Germline values: CDR1 LNHDA, CDR2 SQIVND (reference sequence). V was pared by 6 bases and J by 2 bases, with 14 bases between. The CDR3 DNA reads TGTGCCAGTAGCAAGGTGGCCGGCACCTACGAGCAGTACTTC. Its protein product is CASSKVAGTYEQYF. Filled out from reference TRBV19 and TRBJ2-7, the complete variable domain reads DGGITQSPKYLFRKEGQNVTLSCEQNLNHDAMYWYRQDPGQGLRLIYYSQIVNDFQKGDIAEGYSVSREKKESFPLTVTSAQKNPTAFYLCASSKVAGTYEQYFGPGTRLTVT.

The V and J genes are TRBV11-2 and TRBJ2-7; TRBD2 aligns across 8 bases. Germline V gene data show CDR1 as SGHAT and CDR2 as FQNNGV. This CDR3 is 13 amino acids long. V shed 4 bases, J shed 6 bases, and the junction held 5 bases outside the gene matches. DNA of the CDR3: TGTGCCAGCAGCTCCTCGGGGGGGCGCGAGCAGTACTTC. Protein sequence: CASSSSGGREQYF.

In this sample, this clone turned up once. The CDR3 reads CASSWGWAPGADTQYF. In DNA, the CDR3 is TGTGCCAGCAGCTGGGGTTGGGCGCCGGGCGCAGATACGCAGTATTTT. This chain connects TRBV7-2 to TRBJ2-3, with D unresolved. The CDR3 consists of 16 residues. Germline CDR1 is SGHTA and CDR2 is FQGNSA. Trimming removed 4 bases from V and 4 bases from J, with 18 bases in between.

V usage is TRBV5-1 and J usage is TRBJ2-5; TRBD1 is a possible D gene (6 bases). Germline V CDR1 and CDR2: SGHRS, YFSETQ. The V and J ends lost 1 base and 5 bases respectively, with 9 bases between them. The CDR3 has 13 amino acids. The CDR3 DNA follows: TGCGCCAGCAGCTTGACAGGGTCGGAGACCCAGTACTTC. This translates into CASSLTGSETQYF.

The CDR3 DNA is TGTGCCAGCAGGGACATAAGCTCCTATAATTCACCCCTCCACTTT. Translation gives CASRDISSYNSPLHF. The chain uses TRBV6-5 and TRBJ1-6, with a possible D match to TRBD1 (5 bases). Trimming removed 6 bases from V and 0 bases from J, with 9 bases in between. CDR3 length: 15 residues. In germline, CDR1 is MNHEY, CDR2 SVGAGI.

The chain is built from TRBV19 and TRBJ1-5; D uncertain. The CDR3 is 14 amino acids. V was trimmed by 6 bases and J by 3 bases, leaving 12 bases between them. Looked up from germline, CDR1 is LNHDA and CDR2 is SQIVND (reference sequence). CDR3 amino acids: CASRSSVYNQPQHF. In DNA form, the CDR3 reads TGTGCCAGTAGGTCATCAGTCTACAATCAGCCCCAGCATTTT.

The CDR3 spells CASSLRGVQPQHF. The CDR3 nucleotides read TGTGCCAGCAGTTTAAGAGGGGTGCAGCCCCAGCATTTT. V and J are TRBV12-3 or TRBV12-4 and TRBJ1-5; possibly TRBD1 for D (5 bases). CDR3 size: 13 residues. Trimming pared 2 bases from V and 7 bases from J, leaving 9 bases between.